The clone carrying this T cell receptor beta chain was recorded at least ten times. Its antigen remains unknown. Time point of the sample: persistent/refractory GD, antithyroid drugs over 5 years with positive TRAb. RNA extracted from PBMCs served as the sequencing template. This entry belongs to a study of regulatory T cells in long-lasting Graves disease. Across the study: The criterion for persistent Graves' disease was over 5 years of antithyroid drugs with positive TSH receptor antibodies.

For TCR beta, libraries came from iRepertoire HTBI primers and Arm-PCR of CDR3 regions. TCRdb reprocessed the multiplex PCR reads via MiXCR and lists one record per CDR3 protein. There are 350,000 to 500,000 distinct CDR3 sequences in the sample; roughly 23% occur only once, and 14% lies in the top ten. Overall study results and limits: It was in persistent disease that TRBV28, TRBJ1-2 and TRBJ2-5 were favored.

The trim removed 3 bases at V and 6 bases at J, leaving 5 bases unmatched. CDR1 and CDR2 from the germline V gene are MNHEY and SVGAGI. The CDR3 spans 14 residues. This sequence joins TRBV6-5 and TRBJ1-2; 9 bases are shared with TRBD1. This TCR was sampled from a female donor with Graves disease. Sequenced here: peripheral blood mononuclear cells (PBMCs), sampled when the disease was refractory, from a patient treated with antithyroid drugs. The CDR3: CASSYTGGQDGYTF. The DNA for the CDR3 is TGTGCCAGCAGTTATACAGGGGGCCAGGATGGCTACACCTTC.